The 23 T cell receptor beta chains below come from one sample, sequenced in a study of T cells in localized non-small cell lung cancer (dated by TCRdb to the early 2020s). Library preparation was by the immunoSEQ multiplex PCR assay. This immuneACCESS table, as held by TCRdb, lists in-frame sequences with V and J called but not all clones. Of the missing ones, under half trace to an unresolved V gene in checked studies; the others have no known cause. The sample table shows approximately 26,000 clones, and 82% are seen once. The ten largest clones add up to 3.5% to 5% of the sample. The sample consisted of peripheral blood, taken before any cancer treatment. The receptors were gathered from a woman aged 35 to 75 with stage I lung adenocarcinoma.

The genes are TRBV9 and TRBJ2-7; 9 bases align to TRBD1. This CDR3 region has 15 residues. CDR1 SGDLS and CDR2 YYNGEE come from the germline V gene. The trim removed 3 bases at V and 2 bases at J, leaving 6 bases unmatched. This chain's CDR3 is CASSGSGQGTYEQYF. CDR3 nucleotides: TGTGCCAGCAGCGGGTCGGGACAGGGTACCTACGAGCAGTACTTC.

The chain has TRBV5-1 and TRBJ2-7, with D unresolved. This CDR3 has 17 residues. Looked up from germline, CDR1 is SGHRS and CDR2 is YFSETQ. The ends were cut back, 0 bases at V and 2 bases at J, with 18 bases in the middle. CDR3 in amino acids: CASSLGRNPDRTYEQYF. The CDR3 DNA follows: TGCGCCAGCAGCTTGGGAAGGAACCCTGATCGGACCTACGAGCAGTACTTC.

V gene TRBV2 combines with J gene TRBJ1-4, with unresolved D. There are 14 residues in the CDR3. Germline CDR1 is SNHLY and CDR2 is FYNNEI. V was trimmed by 6 bases and J by 5 bases, leaving 13 bases between them. The CDR3 here is CASRVASRNEKLFF. The CDR3 DNA reads TGTGCCAGCAGGGTGGCAAGCCGAAATGAAAAACTGTTTTTT.

The chain recombines TRBV20-1 with TRBJ2-1; D remains unclear. The CDR3 consists of 11 residues. V was trimmed by 6 bases and J by 5 bases, leaving 8 bases between them. The V gene's germline CDR1 is DFQATT and CDR2 SNEGSKA (reference sequence). CDR3 loop: CSAGINNEQFF. In DNA form, the CDR3 reads TGCAGTGCGGGGATCAACAATGAGCAGTTCTTC.

The CDR3 coding sequence is TGCGCCAGCAGCTTGGGGCTTAGCGGGGAAAGCCAAGAGACCCAGTACTTC. Its protein product is CASSLGLSGESQETQYF. This rearrangement joins TRBV5-1 to TRBJ2-5; 8 bases are a match to TRBD2. The CDR3 extends over 17 amino acids. Trimming at V came to 0 bases and at J to 1 base, leaving 8 bases not matched to a gene. Germline lookup yields CDR1 SGHRS and CDR2 YFSETQ. Together with reference TRBV5-1 and TRBJ2-5, the CDR3 gives the full variable domain: KAGVTQTPRYLIKTRGQQVTLSCSPISGHRSVSWYQQTPGQGLQFLFEYFSETQRNKGNFPGRFSGRQFSNSRSEMNVSTLELGDSALYLCASSLGLSGESQETQYFGPGTRLLVL.

The J gene is TRBJ1-1, the V gene TRBV5-4; 7 nucleotides line up with TRBD1. The ends lost 2 bases at V and 4 bases at J; junction bases unmatched: 2. The CDR3 has 13 amino acids. Germline CDR1 SGHNT, CDR2 YYREEE (reference sequence). The CDR3 is CASSLGTATEAFF. In DNA, the CDR3 is TGTGCCAGCAGCTTAGGGACAGCCACTGAAGCTTTCTTT.

The V gene is TRBV4-1, the J gene TRBJ2-3, with 9 bases lining up with TRBD2. The CDR3 contains 15 residues. Germline-derived CDR1 and CDR2 are MGHRA and YSYEKL. V shed 3 bases and J 2 bases; nucleotides not matched to a gene: 3. The CDR3 sequence is CASSQGGGDTDTQYF. DNA of the CDR3: TGCGCCAGCAGCCAGGGCGGGGGGGACACAGATACGCAGTATTTT.

V and J are TRBV10-3 and TRBJ2-2; D perhaps matches TRBD1 (6 bases). CDR1 is ENHRY and CDR2 is SYGVKD in the germline V gene. There are 13 residues in the CDR3. The V gene lost 7 bases and the J gene lost 8 bases, with 14 bases spanning the gap. The CDR3 here is CAITQPGVGELFF. CDR3 sequence (DNA): TGTGCCATCACTCAGCCAGGGGTTGGGGAGCTGTTTTTT.

V gene TRBV30 combines with J gene TRBJ1-1, with D possibly being TRBD1 (5 bases). The CDR3 runs 15 residues. V dropped 4 bases and J dropped 0 bases, with 15 bases sitting between them. Germline assignment: CDR1 GTSNPN and CDR2 SVGIG (reference sequence). CDR3 DNA: TGTGCCTGGAACCGACGTGGGACTATGAACACTGAAGCTTTCTTT. Amino acids: CAWNRRGTMNTEAFF.

This clone was counted between two and nine times. The V and J genes are TRBV29-1 and TRBJ1-5; the match to TRBD1 covers 7 bases. V gave up 5 bases and J gave up 3 bases; unmatched junction bases: 4. This CDR3 spans 13 amino acids. Germline values: CDR1 SQVTM, CDR2 ANQGSEA. In nucleotides, the CDR3 is TGCAGCGTTAAGGGGGCGAACAATCAGCCCCAGCATTTT. This codes for CSVKGANNQPQHF.

This clone was observed a handful of times. The chain employs TRBV11-3 and TRBJ2-2; D is unclear. The CDR3 runs 16 residues. Germline values: CDR1 SGHNT, CDR2 YENEEA. Trimming removed 5 bases at V and 2 bases at J, with 15 bases between. CDR3 bases: TGTGCCAGCAGCCCAGACGGGCTTCGTAACACCGGGGAGCTGTTTTTT. Its translation: CASSPDGLRNTGELFF.

A few counts support this clone. The V and J genes are TRBV2 and TRBJ1-2, with D unresolved. Per the germline V gene, CDR1 is SNHLY and CDR2 is FYNNEI. V lost 6 bases and J lost 10, with 12 bases in between. The CDR3 totals 11 residues. CDR3 protein: CASSETGVYTF. Here the CDR3 DNA reads TGTGCCAGCAGCGAGACCGGAGTCTACACCTTC.

The chain is built from TRBV7-2 and TRBJ2-3; TRBD2 matches 12 bases. CDR1 is SGHTA and CDR2 is FQGNSA in the germline V gene. The J segment lost 6 bases and the V segment lost 5 bases, leaving 3 bases of the junction unmatched. The CDR3 is 14 amino acids. CDR3 amino acids: CASSRTSGVDTQYF. The CDR3 DNA follows: TGTGCCAGCAGCAGGACTAGCGGGGTGGATACGCAGTATTTT.

The J gene is TRBJ1-1, the V gene TRBV5-1, with TRBD1 matching over 7 bases. The CDR3 totals 14 residues. The J segment lost 1 base and the V segment lost 1 base, leaving 1 base of the junction unmatched. Germline assignment: CDR1 SGHRS and CDR2 YFSETQ. CDR3 sequence (DNA): TGCGCCAGCAGCTTGAACAGGGGGAACACTGAAGCTTTCTTT. Residues: CASSLNRGNTEAFF.

The V call is TRBV2, the J call TRBJ2-1; D not resolved. The CDR3 totals 12 residues. CDR1 is SNHLY and CDR2 is FYNNEI in the germline V gene. Trimming removed 3 bases from V and 7 bases from J, with 7 bases in between. The CDR3 spells CASSDMANEQFF. The CDR3 DNA reads as TGTGCCAGCAGTGATATGGCTAATGAGCAGTTCTTC.

This clone was recorded only once. The chain joins TRBV4-1 to TRBJ2-2; D is uncertain. The CDR3 has 14 residues. The germline gives CDR1 MGHRA, CDR2 YSYEKL. The ends were cut back, 3 bases at V and 2 bases at J, with 7 bases in the middle. CDR3 DNA sequence: TGCGCCAGCAGCCAGGGAACTAACACCGGGGAGCTGTTTTTT. As protein: CASSQGTNTGELFF.

The CDR3: CASSSGGAWAPLHF. The DNA for the CDR3 is TGTGCCAGCAGCTCGGGGGGGGCGTGGGCACCCCTCCACTTT. The V gene is TRBV5-4, the J gene TRBJ1-6; tentatively, D is TRBD1 (6 bases). Germline values: CDR1 SGHNT, CDR2 YYREEE (reference sequence). The CDR3 has 14 amino acids. V was shortened by 3 bases and J by 11 bases, with 15 bases between the two germline ends.

This chain links TRBV29-1 with TRBJ1-2, with D possibly TRBD1 on 6 matching bases. Germline V CDR1 and CDR2: SQVTM, ANQGSEA. V dropped 4 bases and J dropped 6 bases, with 15 bases sitting between them. CDR3 size: 13 residues. CDR3 sequence: CSVAEGGQNGYTF. The CDR3 nucleotides read TGCAGCGTTGCCGAGGGGGGGCAGAATGGCTACACCTTC.

The chain carries TRBV4-1 and TRBJ2-5, with 7 bases matching TRBD2. Losses at the gene ends were 1 base for V and 4 bases for J; bases not matched to a gene: 6. Germline CDR1 and CDR2: MGHRA and YSYEKL. This CDR3 is built from 15 residues. The CDR3 nucleotides read TGCGCCAGCAGCCAAGGCGGCGGGGGTAGAGAGACCCAGTACTTC. Translated: CASSQGGGGRETQYF.

CDR3 sequence (DNA): TGTGCCAGCAGCTTTAGGACAGGGAACACCGGGGAGCTGTTTTTT. This encodes CASSFRTGNTGELFF. The chain links TRBV11-3 to TRBJ2-2; 7 bases map to TRBD1. Losses at the gene ends were 3 bases for V and 1 base for J; bases not matched to a gene: 2. This CDR3 is built from 15 residues. Germline CDR1 SGHNT, CDR2 YENEEA. The whole variable domain, filled in from reference TRBV11-3 and TRBJ2-2, reads EAGVVQSPRYKIIEKKQPVAFWCNPISGHNTLYWYLQNLGQGPELLIRYENEEAVDDSQLPKDRFSAERLKGVDSTLKIQPAELGDSAVYLCASSFRTGNTGELFFGEGSRLTVL.

The CDR3 nucleotides are TGTGCCAGCAGCTTAGAATCGTTTGTGGATGAGCAGTTCTTC. It translates to CASSLESFVDEQFF. V usage is TRBV7-2 and J usage is TRBJ2-1; no clear D. Trimming left V 1 base short and J 8 bases short, with 12 bases between. This CDR3 is 14 amino acids long. Germline V lookup: CDR1 SGHTA, CDR2 FQGNSA.

This clone was found a few times. The rearrangement links TRBV30 to TRBJ2-3; D is perhaps TRBD1 (5 bases). The CDR3 runs 14 residues. Germline CDR1 and CDR2: GTSNPN and SVGIG (reference sequence). Trimming removed 2 bases at V and 1 base at J, with 10 bases between. This CDR3 is CAWSQGSRTDTQYF. CDR3 DNA sequence: TGTGCCTGGAGTCAGGGTTCCCGCACAGATACGCAGTATTTT.

The rearrangement links TRBV14 to TRBJ1-4, with D possibly being TRBD1 (5 bases). The ends were cut back, 5 bases at V and 6 bases at J, with 13 bases in the middle. CDR1 SGHDN and CDR2 FVKESK come from the germline V gene. This CDR3 contains 14 residues. The CDR3 protein is CASSSGTAYEKLFF. The CDR3 coding sequence is TGTGCCAGCAGCTCCGGGACGGCTTATGAAAAACTGTTTTTT.